The clone carrying this T cell receptor (beta chain) rates as medium-sized. Its cognate antigen is unknown. Rearranged V-D-J TRB sequences were amplified with a mixed TRB-A/B primer pool. TCRdb ran MiXCR on the multiplex PCR reads and lists one entry per CDR3 protein. There are thousands of distinct CDR3 sequences in the sample; about 33% occur only once, and 13% to 15% lies in the top ten. The sample comes from a study of T cell repertoires in aging, cancer and after chemotherapy. As for the study in general: Donor ages fell into six groups from 30 or younger up to 70 or older. The whole study produced a dataset of roughly 8.6 million TCR reads. General observations from the study: Compared with age-matched healthy donors, untreated hematological or solid cancer patients showed higher blood TCR clonality.

The V gene end was trimmed by 8 bases and the J gene end by 0 bases; junction bases not matched to a gene: 3. Germline CDR1 MNHEY, CDR2 SMNVEV (reference sequence). The CDR3 totals 13 residues. TCR beta rearrangements were amplified from peripheral blood genomic DNA. The chain has TRBV27 and TRBJ2-7, with 8 bases aligning to TRBD1. Sequencing was performed on blood. The receptor's source is a human donor with a blood cancer. In nucleotides, the CDR3 is TGTGCCAGCGGACAGGGCTTCTCCTACGAGCAGTACTTC. It codes for CASGQGFSYEQYF.